What follows are 4 T cell receptor beta chains derived from one specimen sequenced in a study of blood T cell repertoires in COVID-19. This table comes from immunoSEQ multiplex PCR, and its TCRdb copy is limited to in-frame clones, with some not included. The repertoire consists of under 500,000 clones, with around nine tenths occurring once and the leading ten covering approximately 2%. The source material was PBMCs or T cells enriched from blood (not recorded which). The receptors were sampled from a woman younger than 35 with acute COVID-19.

This rearrangement joins TRBV19 to TRBJ2-6; perhaps TRBD2 as D (6 bases). V lost 6 bases, J lost 0 bases, and 9 bases lay in between. Germline V gene lookup returns CDR1 LNHDA and CDR2 SQIVND (reference sequence). CDR3 size: 15 residues. This CDR3 reads CASSRRDSGANVLTF. The CDR3 DNA is TGTGCCAGTAGCCGGCGGGACTCTGGGGCCAACGTCCTGACTTTC.

In its sample, this clone was seen a few times. The rearrangement uses TRBV7-2 and TRBJ2-7, with D tentatively TRBD1 (5 bases). With 1 base removed from V and 6 bases from J, the gap between germline ends came to 13 bases. The CDR3 length is 14 residues. The germline gives CDR1 SGHTA, CDR2 FQGNSA. The CDR3 nucleotides are TGTGCCAGCAGCTTAGGCAGGGCTGTAATCGAGCAGTACTTC. This gives the protein CASSLGRAVIEQYF.

The CDR3 protein is CSVGGAGLKTGELFF. In DNA form, the CDR3 reads TGCAGCGTTGGGGGCGCGGGATTAAAGACCGGGGAGCTGTTTTTT. The chain recombines TRBV29-1 with TRBJ2-2, with D perhaps TRBD2 (6 bases). Trimming pared 4 bases from V and 5 bases from J, leaving 17 bases between. The CDR3 loop spans 15 amino acids. Germline V lookup: CDR1 SQVTM, CDR2 ANQGSEA.

CDR3 DNA: TGTGCCAGCAGTTTCGACACTCTCTGGGGCTACACCTTC. Its translation is CASSFDTLWGYTF. The V and J genes are TRBV6-2 or TRBV6-3 and TRBJ1-2; D not resolved. From germline, CDR1 is MNHEY and CDR2 SVGEGT. V was pared by 4 bases and J by 8 bases, with 14 bases between. This CDR3 has 13 amino acids.